These 12 T cell receptor beta chains were all obtained from the same sample, sequenced in a study of T cells in Graves' hyperthyroidism and ophthalmopathy. Using RNA transcripts as the source, TCR beta CDR3 regions were amplified. HTBI primers were the set used in a first-round RT-PCR of the TCR CDR3. TCRdb reanalysed the multiplex PCR reads using MiXCR and keeps one entry per CDR3 protein. The sample has 450,000 to 650,000 distinct CDR3 sequences, 20% to 25% seen once. The source material was blood. The receptors were gathered from a man aged 18 to 30 with Graves' hyperthyroidism.

This clonotype showed up many times. The chain combines TRBV28 with TRBJ1-1; D is uncertain. This CDR3 contains 13 residues. With 6 bases removed from V and 5 bases from J, the gap between germline ends came to 13 bases. Germline V lookup: CDR1 MDHEN, CDR2 SYDVKM. The CDR3 loop reads CASRPVLGTEAFF. CDR3 nucleotides: TGTGCCAGCAGACCGGTTTTAGGAACTGAAGCTTTCTTT.

This clonotype occurred many times. CDR3 residues: CASTYRGGPGGYTF. The DNA of the CDR3 is TGTGCCAGCACCTACCGAGGGGGGCCGGGTGGCTACACCTTC. The chain is built from TRBV12-3 or TRBV12-4 and TRBJ1-2; D may be TRBD1 (6 bases). Trimming removed 7 bases at V and 7 bases at J, with 19 bases between. The CDR3 length is 14 residues.

This sequence joins TRBV27 and TRBJ1-1; D is possibly TRBD1 (5 bases). The ends were cut back, 3 bases at V and 0 bases at J, with 17 bases in the middle. Germline V lookup: CDR1 MNHEY, CDR2 SMNVEV (reference sequence). The CDR3 spans 17 residues. CDR3 nucleotides: TGTGCCAGCAGTTTTTGGGGGGTGGGGGGGTTGAACACTGAAGCTTTCTTT. The encoded protein is CASSFWGVGGLNTEAFF.

The J gene is TRBJ1-1, the V gene TRBV30; possible D gene TRBD1, 5 bases. V was trimmed by 7 bases and J by 4 bases, leaving 13 bases between them. Germline V gene lookup returns CDR1 GTSNPN and CDR2 SVGIG (reference sequence). CDR3 size: 12 residues. CDR3 coding DNA: TGTGCCTCTTACCCCGGGGCCACTGAAGCTTTCTTT. Protein: CASYPGATEAFF. Using reference TRBV30 and TRBJ1-1 for the parts outside the CDR3, the full variable domain is SQTIHQWPATLVQPVGSPLSLECTVEGTSNPNLYWYRQAAGRGLQLLFYSVGIGQISSEVPQNLSASRPQDRQFILSSKKLLLSDSGFYLCASYPGATEAFFGQGTRLTVV.

This clonotype was recorded many times. V and J are TRBV6-5 and TRBJ1-1, with 8 bases identical to TRBD1. The germline gives CDR1 MNHEY, CDR2 SVGAGI. Unmatched junction bases numbered 6, after V lost 5 bases and J lost 4 bases. The CDR3 has 14 residues. CDR3 sequence: CASSIQGEITEAFF. In DNA, the CDR3 is TGTGCCAGCAGTATACAGGGGGAGATCACTGAAGCTTTCTTT.

Ten or more counts support this clonotype. V and J are TRBV7-2 and TRBJ2-5, with 8 positions matching TRBD2. This CDR3 spans 13 amino acids. J gave up 6 bases and V 2 bases, and 2 bases lay outside the gene matches. CDR1 is SGHTA, CDR2 FQGNSA, per germline. CDR3 DNA sequence: TGTGCCAGCAGCTTAACGGGGGGGAAGACCCAGTACTTC. Protein sequence: CASSLTGGKTQYF.

At least ten counts were recorded for this clonotype. This chain joins TRBV30 and TRBJ1-1; D remains ambiguous. The germline V gene has CDR1 GTSNPN and CDR2 SVGIG (reference sequence). The germline V and J ends were trimmed by 0 bases and 3 bases, with 14 bases remaining between them. The CDR3 covers 15 residues. The CDR3 nucleotides are TGTGCCTGGAGTGTAATAGAAAGGTGGGACACTGAAGCTTTCTTT. This gives the protein CAWSVIERWDTEAFF.

This clonotype was counted between two and nine times. The rearrangement joins TRBV6-5 to TRBJ1-2; 8 nucleotides align to TRBD1. V lost 0 bases and J lost 5; bases outside the gene matches: 11. There are 17 residues in the CDR3. In germline, CDR1 is MNHEY, CDR2 SVGAGI. CDR3 region: CASSYSGAGGAQYGYTF. The CDR3, as DNA: TGTGCCAGCAGTTACTCTGGGGCAGGGGGCGCCCAATATGGCTACACCTTC.

There are a few counts of this clonotype. V is TRBV29-1 and J is TRBJ1-2, with D unresolved. V shed 7 bases and J shed 4 bases, with 13 bases lying between them. The CDR3 is 12 amino acids. CDR1 is SQVTM and CDR2 is ANQGSEA in the germline V gene. This chain's CDR3 is CSERAPGYGYTF. Written as DNA, the CDR3 is TGCAGCGAGCGGGCCCCAGGCTATGGCTACACCTTC.

The chain links TRBV25-1 to TRBJ1-1, with TRBD1 as a possible D gene (6 bases). Trimming took off 2 bases at V and 3 bases at J, with 10 bases between the two ends. Germline-derived CDR1 and CDR2 are MGHDK and SYGVNS. The CDR3 has 14 residues. This chain's CDR3 is CASSEGGPHTEAFF. The CDR3, as DNA: TGTGCCAGCAGTGAAGGGGGCCCCCACACTGAAGCTTTCTTT.

The chain combines TRBV25-1 with TRBJ2-7; D is perhaps TRBD1 (6 bases). This CDR3 spans 14 amino acids. Germline values: CDR1 MGHDK, CDR2 SYGVNS. V was clipped by 1 base and J by 2 bases, with 9 bases between them. CDR3 sequence (DNA): TGTGCCAGCAGTGAATTTTGGGGGCCCTACGAGCAGTACTTC. Translation: CASSEFWGPYEQYF.

This clonotype was seen many times. V usage is TRBV12-3 or TRBV12-4 and J usage is TRBJ2-7; D not resolved. The CDR3 sequence is 12 residues long. V was trimmed by 5 bases and J by 3 bases, leaving 8 bases between them. In DNA, the CDR3 is TGTGCCAGCAGTGCTTTGGTCTACGAGCAGTACTTC. This encodes CASSALVYEQYF.